The text below deals with one T cell receptor beta chain. The antigen is unknown. TCRdb fed the 5' RACE reads into MiXCR, producing one record per CDR3 protein. The sample has 600,000 to 850,000 distinct CDR3 sequences; roughly 18% are singletons. This sample was taken from a study of identical twins. The CDR3 contains 14 residues. Germline V gene data show CDR1 as MDHEN and CDR2 as SYDVKM. Trimming took 4 bases from V and 2 from J; bases not matched to a gene: 4. Study-level results: Insertions were fewer in abundant cord blood beta clonotypes, whereas memory repertoires showed none of this pattern. For zero-insertion analyses, partial confounding could come from invariant MAIT and iNKT cells.

This sample was also put to use in a study of T cells expressing NK-cell markers. According to that study: CD8+ T cells in a handful of donors included dominant NKG2C+ clonotypes at roughly 1.0-8%.

This clonotype was sampled from a woman between 18 and 29 years old in good health. This chain links TRBV28 with TRBJ2-7, with 8 positions matching TRBD1. Input material: PBMCs. The CDR3 spells CASSWGQAPYEQYF. The CDR3 DNA reads TGTGCCAGCAGTTGGGGACAGGCCCCCTACGAGCAGTACTTC.